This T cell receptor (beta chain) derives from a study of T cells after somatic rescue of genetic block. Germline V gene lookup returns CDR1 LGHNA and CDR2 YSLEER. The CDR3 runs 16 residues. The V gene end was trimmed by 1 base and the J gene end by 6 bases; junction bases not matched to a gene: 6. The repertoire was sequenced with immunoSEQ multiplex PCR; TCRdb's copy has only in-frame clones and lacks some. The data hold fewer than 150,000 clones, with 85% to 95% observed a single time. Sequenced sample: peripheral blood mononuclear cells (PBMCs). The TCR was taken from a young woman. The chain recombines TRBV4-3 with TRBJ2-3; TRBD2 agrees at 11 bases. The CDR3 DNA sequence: TGCGCCAGCAGCCAAGGAGTAGCGGGGGGGAGGGATACGCAGTATTTT. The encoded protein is CASSQGVAGGRDTQYF.